This T cell receptor beta chain was documented in a study of blood T cell repertoires in COVID-19 (dated by TCRdb to about 2020). For context, the study as a whole: Collaborator samples came from the United States, Italy and Spain and covered acute and convalescent phases of COVID-19. Samples came from the ongoing ImmuneRACE study (first 160 participants) plus 1,254 subjects from 6 global collaborators. The material from the prospective study consisted of cDNA or gDNA derived from T cells, B-cell-depleted T cells, or PBMCs. The repertoires were made available in a free public database intended to serve as a resource for research on the immune response to SARS-CoV-2. Where available, HLA class I and class II types were obtained from metadata supplied by the sample provider rather than from assay-based typing. Deeply sampled blood TCRbeta repertoires from subjects exposed to, actively infected with, or recovered from COVID-19 were included in the dataset. The sample metadata nearly always contained a de-identified subject ID, COVID-19 status, age in years and sex.

Summary of the overall study and its limitations: How much clinical and demographic metadata was included differed by source and by participant, and the metadata was provided uncurated.

Reading from cysteine to phenylalanine, the CDR3 counts 14 amino acids. Kept here is only the CDR3 DNA, which spans 42 bases and is read in frame from base 1. Via the germline V gene, CDR1 is KGHSH and CDR2 LQKENI. V is reduced by 3 bases and J by 7 bases, leaving a spacing of 13 bases between them. On this clone: Its antigen has not been determined. Base qualities are missing; no much larger clone stands one base away.

The immunoSEQ Assay, a bias-controlled multiplex PCR, was used to amplify TCRbeta CDR3 regions from genomic DNA. Processing in the source paper ran as follows. The number of nucleated cells in each sample was estimated by amplification of reference gene primers within the assay. To quantify the absolute abundance of each unique TCRbeta CDR3 rearrangement, sequence reads were collapsed and filtered. Productive Simpson clonality was computed per sample as the square root of Simpson's diversity index over productive rearrangements. TCRdb stores this immuneACCESS table with in-frame sequences only. Part of the clones is absent; in the studies checked, under half of the shortfall reflects unresolved V genes, and no reason is known for the rest. V and J calls and clone size are as listed in that table; D and trimming were resolved from the DNA. The sample table holds tens of thousands of clones, of which over 75% were seen once. 11% of the sample is in the top ten clones.

Each collaborating institution followed its own protocols to collect whole blood in K2EDTA tubes. For TCRbeta analysis, collaborators shipped samples as frozen whole blood, isolated PBMCs, or DNA extracted from either of those sample types. The chain links TRBV18 with TRBJ1-5, with a tentative D gene TRBD1 over 5 matching bases. The origin of this receptor is a man aged 45-65 years with acute or convalescent COVID-19. Sequenced: peripheral blood. CDR3 sequence: CASSPPGLVQPQHF. The DNA reads as follows: TGTGCCAGCTCACCTCCAGGGCTCGTCCAGCCCCAGCATTTT.